This entry lists 5 T cell receptor beta chains sequenced from one sample in a study of blood T cell repertoires in COVID-19. Repertoires were generated with immunoSEQ multiplex PCR, while TCRdb's copy carries only in-frame clones and drops some. The sample has about 160,000 clones; approximately 86% are singletons. Sample: peripheral blood. The receptor set was obtained from a middle-aged woman with COVID-19, enrolled during active disease.

The chain combines TRBV3-1 (or the pseudogene TRBV3-2) with TRBJ2-1, with TRBD2 matching 9 bases. The J segment lost 0 bases and the V segment lost 1 base, leaving 10 bases of the junction unmatched. Germline CDR1 LGHDT, CDR2 YNNKEL (reference sequence). The CDR3 has 19 amino acids. CDR3 loop: CASSQVASGNPSSYNEQFF. The DNA of the CDR3 is TGTGCCAGCAGCCAAGTGGCTAGCGGGAACCCCAGCTCCTACAATGAGCAGTTCTTC.

This clone was recorded only once. One end of the junction varies from germline; a read error may be responsible. The rearrangement joins TRBV7-7 to TRBJ1-4; TRBD1 agrees at 7 bases. CDR1 SSHAT and CDR2 FNYEAQ come from the germline V gene (reference sequence). The CDR3 sequence is 15 residues long. The CDR3 nucleotides are TGTGCTAGCAGCTTTAGACAGGGAGACCATGAAAAACTGTTTTTT. It encodes CASSFRQGDHEKLFF. The full variable domain, rest sourced from reference TRBV7-7 and TRBJ1-4, is GAGVSQSPRYKVTKRGQDVTLRCDPISSHATLYWYQQALGQGPEFLTYFNYEAQPDKSGLPSDRFSAERPEGSISTLTIQRTEQRDSAMYRCASSFRQGDHEKLFFGSGTQLSVL.

The chain's CDR3 is CASSFLERDSYEQYV. The CDR3 region has the DNA TGTGCCAGCAGCTTCTTAGAGCGGGACTCCTACGAGCAGTACGTC. J is TRBJ2-7 and V is TRBV11-2, with TRBD2 identical over 7 bases. CDR1 and CDR2 from the germline V gene are SGHAT and FQNNGV. This CDR3 is built from 15 residues. V lost 3 bases, J lost 0 bases, and 5 bases stayed unmatched.

V usage is TRBV18 and J usage is TRBJ2-5; D may be TRBD1 (5 bases). The CDR3 spans 15 residues. Per germline, CDR1 KGHSH and CDR2 LQKENI. V was cut by 2 bases and J by 5 bases, with 15 bases left in between. CDR3 in DNA: TGTGCCAGCTCACCATCCTCCAGGGATGGGGAGACCCAGTACTTC. Protein product: CASSPSSRDGETQYF. The whole variable domain, filled in from reference TRBV18 and TRBJ2-5, reads NAGVMQNPRHLVRRRGQEARLRCSPMKGHSHVYWYRQLPEEGLKFMVYLQKENIIDESGMPKERFSAEFPKEGPSILRIQQVVRGDSAAYFCASSPSSRDGETQYFGPGTRLLVL.

The J gene is TRBJ2-5, the V gene TRBV14; maybe TRBD1 (5 bases). CDR3 length equals 16 residues. Germline CDR1 and CDR2: SGHDN and FVKESK. V was pared by 5 bases and J by 0 bases, with 16 bases between. The CDR3 spells CASSSGQTLYQETQYF. CDR3 coding DNA: TGTGCCAGCAGCTCCGGACAAACTCTGTACCAAGAGACCCAGTACTTC.